What follows describes a single T cell receptor (beta chain). Its antigen is unidentified. These data belong to a study of cytomegalovirus exposure and HLA in healthy donors. Study-wide findings and caveats: As a later analysis showed, a missense DCLRE1C variant was linked to trimming of TCR beta V- and J-genes.

PCR primers comprised 60 Vbeta and 13 Jbeta primers. The repertoire was sequenced with immunoSEQ multiplex PCR; TCRdb's copy has only in-frame clones and lacks some. The table has about 150,000 clones, roughly 80% seen once. Germline values: CDR1 MDHEN, CDR2 SYDVKM. CDR3 length equals 18 residues. V lost 5 bases to trimming and J lost 0 bases, with 20 bases between them. The V gene is TRBV28, the J gene TRBJ1-3, with D possibly TRBD1 on 6 matching bases. The sequencing sample was made of PBMCs. This TCR was recovered from a middle-aged woman in good health and CMV-seronegative. The CDR3 sequence is CASSLTGTSNPSGNTIYF. The CDR3 bases are TGTGCCAGCAGTCTCACCGGGACAAGCAACCCCTCTGGAAACACCATATATTTT.